The 17 T cell receptor beta chains given below trace back to one sample, sequenced in a study of cytomegalovirus exposure and HLA in healthy donors. The PCR made use of 60 Vbeta and 13 Jbeta primers. The method was immunoSEQ multiplex PCR; TCRdb's version includes in-frame clones alone and lacks a portion of them. This table has approximately 140,000 clones, roughly 77% appearing once. Material for sequencing was PBMCs. These receptors were obtained from a female donor in good health and CMV-seronegative.

The chain employs TRBV30 and TRBJ1-2; 8 nucleotides line up with TRBD1. This CDR3 spans 11 amino acids. Germline trimming cut 7 bases from V and 5 bases from J; bases unmatched to any gene: 3. Germline V gives CDR1 GTSNPN, CDR2 SVGIG (reference sequence). CDR3 sequence reads: CAFTGGYGYTF. Here the CDR3 DNA reads TGTGCCTTTACAGGGGGGTATGGCTACACCTTC. The entire variable domain, with the rest obtained from reference TRBV30 and TRBJ1-2, is as follows: SQTIHQWPATLVQPVGSPLSLECTVEGTSNPNLYWYRQAAGRGLQLLFYSVGIGQISSEVPQNLSASRPQDRQFILSSKKLLLSDSGFYLCAFTGGYGYTFGSGTRLTVV.

V gene TRBV15 combines with J gene TRBJ2-7, with TRBD1 matching over 7 bases. The V and J ends lost 5 bases and 2 bases, in that order; junction bases with no gene match: 6. Germline CDR1 and CDR2: LNHNV and YYDKDF (reference sequence). The CDR3 has 14 residues. The CDR3 DNA sequence: TGTGCCACCAGCGCTCCGGGACAGACCTACGAGCAGTACTTC. Translating gives CATSAPGQTYEQYF.

The chain links TRBV29-1 to TRBJ2-5; 7 nucleotides agree with TRBD2. The CDR3 contains 13 residues. Germline CDR1 and CDR2: SQVTM and ANQGSEA. The junction had 9 bases not matched to a gene; V was cut back by 4 bases and J by 7 bases. In DNA form, the CDR3 reads TGCAGCGTTGCGTCTGGGGGGGAGGCGACCCAGTACTTC. Its protein is CSVASGGEATQYF.

This clone was picked up a small number of times. The chain employs TRBV5-4 and TRBJ2-5; a possible D gene is TRBD2 (6 bases). This CDR3 is 16 amino acids long. V lost 3 bases to trimming and J lost 5 bases, with 20 bases between them. Germline CDR1 is SGHNT and CDR2 is YYREEE (reference sequence). CDR3 nucleotide sequence: TGTGCCAGCAGCTCCGCGCGGGCGGGGATTCTTGAGACCCAGTACTTC. Encoded protein: CASSSARAGILETQYF. Filled out from reference TRBV5-4 and TRBJ2-5, the complete variable domain reads ETGVTQSPTHLIKTRGQQVTLRCSSQSGHNTVSWYQQALGQGPQFIFQYYREEENGRGNFPPRFSGLQFPNYSSELNVNALELDDSALYLCASSSARAGILETQYFGPGTRLLVL.

The chain has TRBV5-1 and TRBJ2-2, with D uncertain. The V end was cut by 4 bases, the J end by 6 bases, with 10 bases between. The length of the CDR3 is 13 residues. CDR1 is SGHRS, CDR2 YFSETQ, per germline. The CDR3 DNA sequence: TGCGCCAGCAGCCCCACGACTGCCGGGGAGCTGTTTTTT. Protein: CASSPTTAGELFF. The full variable domain, its missing parts supplied by reference TRBV5-1 and TRBJ2-2, is KAGVTQTPRYLIKTRGQQVTLSCSPISGHRSVSWYQQTPGQGLQFLFEYFSETQRNKGNFPGRFSGRQFSNSRSEMNVSTLELGDSALYLCASSPTTAGELFFGEGSRLTVL.

Here the CDR3 reads CASSGTSYGTQYF. The DNA of the CDR3 is TGTGCCAGCAGCGGGACTAGTTATGGGACCCAGTACTTC. The chain employs TRBV27 and TRBJ2-5; 8 bases line up with TRBD2. V shed 6 bases, J shed 7 bases, and the junction held 7 bases outside the gene matches. The germline CDR1 and CDR2 sequences are MNHEY and SMNVEV (reference sequence). The CDR3 sequence is 13 residues long.

CDR3 bases: TGTGCCAGCAGCGGTCCAGCGGGGGGCTCTGAGACCCAGTACTTC. Translating gives CASSGPAGGSETQYF. The chain links TRBV11-2 to TRBJ2-5; 9 nucleotides align to TRBD2. The CDR3 spans 15 residues. The trim removed 5 bases at V and 5 bases at J, leaving 9 bases unmatched. Germline V gene sequence: CDR1 SGHAT, CDR2 FQNNGV. Using reference TRBV11-2 and TRBJ2-5 for the parts outside the CDR3, the full variable domain is EAGVAQSPRYKIIEKRQSVAFWCNPISGHATLYWYQQILGQGPKLLIQFQNNGVVDDSQLPKDRFSAERLKGVDSTLKIQPAKLEDSAVYLCASSGPAGGSETQYFGPGTRLLVL.

The rearrangement links TRBV5-1 to TRBJ1-2, with 7 bases lining up with TRBD1. Germline V gene lookup returns CDR1 SGHRS and CDR2 YFSETQ. The V gene end was trimmed by 0 bases and the J gene end by 0 bases; junction bases not matched to a gene: 5. The length of the CDR3 is 16 residues. The CDR3 spells CASSLEGQEANYGYTF. The DNA for the CDR3 is TGCGCCAGCAGCTTGGAAGGACAGGAAGCTAACTATGGCTACACCTTC.

The chain joins TRBV11-3 to TRBJ2-1; D gene uncertain. V lost 5 bases and J 5 bases, leaving 10 bases between the germline ends. Germline V gene sequence: CDR1 SGHNT, CDR2 YENEEA. CDR3 length equals 13 residues. CDR3 in amino acids: CASSSFRNNEQFF. The CDR3, as DNA: TGTGCCAGCAGCAGCTTCAGGAACAATGAGCAGTTCTTC.

This chain connects TRBV19 to TRBJ1-2, with D possibly matching TRBD1 (6 bases). Germline assignment: CDR1 LNHDA and CDR2 SQIVND (reference sequence). CDR3 length equals 14 residues. Trimming took off 5 bases at V and 3 bases at J, with 13 bases between the two ends. CDR3 DNA sequence: TGTGCCAGTAGTTTCGGACAGCACTACTATGGCTACACCTTC. This codes for CASSFGQHYYGYTF.

The V and J genes are TRBV5-1 and TRBJ1-1; 7 bases are shared with TRBD1. The CDR3 has 15 amino acids. Germline assignment: CDR1 SGHRS and CDR2 YFSETQ. The junction had 10 bases not matched to a gene; V was cut back by 3 bases and J by 5 bases. The CDR3 DNA is TGCGCCAGCAGCTATACAGGGGTCATGGGTACTGAAGCTTTCTTT. Amino acid sequence: CASSYTGVMGTEAFF.

The chain links TRBV9 to TRBJ2-7, with TRBD2 as a possible D gene (6 bases). The V gene's germline CDR1 is SGDLS and CDR2 YYNGEE. V was clipped by 0 bases and J by 2 bases, with 12 bases between them. The CDR3 loop spans 15 amino acids. Written as DNA, the CDR3 is TGTGCCAGCAGCGTAGAAGGGGACTTTACCTACGAGCAGTACTTC. Its protein is CASSVEGDFTYEQYF.

V usage is TRBV25-1 and J usage is TRBJ2-5, with 8 bases lining up with TRBD1. The V gene's germline CDR1 is MGHDK and CDR2 SYGVNS. This CDR3 is built from 15 residues. V lost 1 base, J lost 6 bases, and 7 bases stayed unmatched. The CDR3 loop reads CASSESGQGGKTQYF. The CDR3 nucleotides read TGTGCCAGCAGTGAATCAGGACAGGGCGGGAAGACCCAGTACTTC.

CDR3 coding DNA: TGTGCCAGCAGCTTAGGAGGTGAAGCTTTCTTT. Translation: CASSLGGEAFF. This chain connects TRBV7-6 to TRBJ1-1; D not resolved. The V and J ends lost 1 base and 7 bases respectively, with 4 bases between them. CDR3 length: 11 amino acids. The germline CDR1 and CDR2 sequences are SGHVS and FNYEAQ.

In its sample, this clone was seen once. The CDR3 DNA reads as TGCGCCAGCAGCCAAAGGGCGAGGGAGTATGGAAACACCATATATTTT. It translates to CASSQRAREYGNTIYF. This chain links TRBV4-1 with TRBJ1-3, with D hard to call. The CDR3 is 16 residues long. Germline CDR1 MGHRA, CDR2 YSYEKL. V was trimmed by 2 bases and J by 3 bases, leaving 14 bases between them.

V and J are TRBV2 and TRBJ1-3; 8 bases fit TRBD1. The CDR3 runs to 15 residues. V shed 5 bases, J shed 4 bases, and the junction held 7 bases outside the gene matches. Per germline, CDR1 SNHLY and CDR2 FYNNEI. The CDR3 is CASSRTGGVGNTIYF. CDR3 sequence (DNA): TGTGCCAGCAGTAGAACAGGGGGAGTAGGAAACACCATATATTTT.

The chain couples TRBV6-5 to TRBJ2-7, with D possibly being TRBD1 (6 bases). The germline CDR1 and CDR2 sequences are MNHEY and SVGAGI. The V end was cut by 2 bases, the J end by 5 bases, with 13 bases between. This CDR3 spans 14 amino acids. The CDR3 sequence is CASSYDHRVNEQYF. DNA for the CDR3: TGTGCCAGCAGTTACGATCACAGGGTGAACGAGCAGTACTTC.